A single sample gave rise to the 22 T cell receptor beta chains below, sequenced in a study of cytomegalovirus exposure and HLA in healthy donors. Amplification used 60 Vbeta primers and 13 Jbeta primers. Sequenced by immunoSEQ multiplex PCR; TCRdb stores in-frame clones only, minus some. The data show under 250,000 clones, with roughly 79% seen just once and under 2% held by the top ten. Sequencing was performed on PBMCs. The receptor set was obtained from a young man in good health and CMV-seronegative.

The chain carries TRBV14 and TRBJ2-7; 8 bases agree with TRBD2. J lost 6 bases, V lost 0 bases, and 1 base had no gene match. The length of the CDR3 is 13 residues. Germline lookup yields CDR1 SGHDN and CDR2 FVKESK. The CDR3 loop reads CASSQDRGGEQYF. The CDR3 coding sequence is TGTGCCAGCAGCCAAGATCGGGGGGGCGAGCAGTACTTC.

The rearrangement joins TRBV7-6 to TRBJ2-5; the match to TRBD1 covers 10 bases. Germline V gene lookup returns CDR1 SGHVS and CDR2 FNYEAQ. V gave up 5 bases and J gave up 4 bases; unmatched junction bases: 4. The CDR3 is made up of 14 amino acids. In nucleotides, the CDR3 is TGTGCCAGCAGCCCGCGGACAGGGGGAGAGACCCAGTACTTC. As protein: CASSPRTGGETQYF.

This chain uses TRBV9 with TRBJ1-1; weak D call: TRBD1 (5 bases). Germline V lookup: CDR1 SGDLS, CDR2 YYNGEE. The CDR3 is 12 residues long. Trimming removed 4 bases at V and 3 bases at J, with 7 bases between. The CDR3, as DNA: TGTGCCAGCAGCCGGGGGGACACTGAAGCTTTCTTT. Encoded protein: CASSRGDTEAFF.

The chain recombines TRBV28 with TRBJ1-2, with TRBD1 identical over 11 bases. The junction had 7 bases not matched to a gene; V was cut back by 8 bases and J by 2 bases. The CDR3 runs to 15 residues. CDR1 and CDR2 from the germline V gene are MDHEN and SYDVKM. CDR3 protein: CASSDRGRGNYGYTF. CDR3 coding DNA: TGTGCCAGCTCGGACAGGGGGCGCGGGAACTATGGCTACACCTTC.

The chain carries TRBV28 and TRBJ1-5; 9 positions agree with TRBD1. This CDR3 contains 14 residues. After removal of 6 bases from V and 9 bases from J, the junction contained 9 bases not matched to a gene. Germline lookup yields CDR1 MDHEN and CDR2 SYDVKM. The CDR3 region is CASRATGGWGPQHF. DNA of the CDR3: TGTGCCAGCAGGGCGACAGGGGGTTGGGGGCCCCAGCATTTT.

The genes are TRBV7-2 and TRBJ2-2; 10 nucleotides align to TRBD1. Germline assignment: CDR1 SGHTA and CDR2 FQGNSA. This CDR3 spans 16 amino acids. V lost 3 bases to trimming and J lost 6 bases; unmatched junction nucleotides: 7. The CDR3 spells CASSLGQGIGPGELFF. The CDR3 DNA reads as TGTGCCAGCAGCTTGGGACAGGGGATCGGGCCCGGGGAGCTGTTTTTT.

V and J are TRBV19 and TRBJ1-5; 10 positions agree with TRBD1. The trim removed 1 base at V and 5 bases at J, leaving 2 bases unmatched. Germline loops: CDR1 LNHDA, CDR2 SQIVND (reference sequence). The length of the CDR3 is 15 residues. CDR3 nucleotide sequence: TGTGCCAGTAGTATAGTTGGGACAGGGGATCAGCCCCAGCATTTT. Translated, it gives CASSIVGTGDQPQHF.

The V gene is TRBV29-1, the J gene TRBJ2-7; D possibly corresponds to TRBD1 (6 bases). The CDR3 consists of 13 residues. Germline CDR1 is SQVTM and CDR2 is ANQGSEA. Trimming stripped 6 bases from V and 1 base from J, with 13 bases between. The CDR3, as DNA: TGCAGCGTGTCGGGACAAACATCCTACGAGCAGTACTTC. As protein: CSVSGQTSYEQYF.

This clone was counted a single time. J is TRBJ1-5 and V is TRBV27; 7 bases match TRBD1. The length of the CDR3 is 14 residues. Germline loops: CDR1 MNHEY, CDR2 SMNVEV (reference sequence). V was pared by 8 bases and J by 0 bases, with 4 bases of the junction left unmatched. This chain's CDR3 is CASARGNSNQPQHF. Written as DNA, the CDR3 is TGTGCCAGCGCCAGGGGGAATAGCAATCAGCCCCAGCATTTT.

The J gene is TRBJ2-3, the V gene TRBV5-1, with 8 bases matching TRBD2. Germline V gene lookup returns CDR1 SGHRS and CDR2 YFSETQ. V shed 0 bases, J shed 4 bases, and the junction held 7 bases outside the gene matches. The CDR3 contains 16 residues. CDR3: CASSLDSSGTADTQYF. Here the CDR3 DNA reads TGCGCCAGCAGCTTGGATAGTAGCGGGACCGCAGATACGCAGTATTTT.

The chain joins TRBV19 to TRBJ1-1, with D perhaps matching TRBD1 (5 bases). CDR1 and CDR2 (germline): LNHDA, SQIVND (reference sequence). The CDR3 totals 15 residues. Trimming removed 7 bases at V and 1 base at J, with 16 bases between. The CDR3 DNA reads TGTGCCAGTATGCCTTTTCGGGGGGGGAACACTGAAGCTTTCTTT. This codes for CASMPFRGGNTEAFF.

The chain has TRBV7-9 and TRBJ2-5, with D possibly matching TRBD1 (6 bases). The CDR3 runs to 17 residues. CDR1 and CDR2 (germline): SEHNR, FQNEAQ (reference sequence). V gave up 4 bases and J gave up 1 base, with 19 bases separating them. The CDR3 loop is CASSSIDPTGSQETQYF. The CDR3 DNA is TGTGCCAGCAGCTCCATTGACCCGACAGGCTCCCAAGAGACCCAGTACTTC.

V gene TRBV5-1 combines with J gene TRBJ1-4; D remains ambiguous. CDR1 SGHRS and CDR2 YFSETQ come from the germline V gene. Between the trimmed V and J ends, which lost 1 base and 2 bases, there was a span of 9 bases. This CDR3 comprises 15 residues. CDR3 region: CASSLLASTNEKLFF. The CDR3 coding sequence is TGCGCCAGCAGCTTGTTGGCATCGACTAATGAAAAACTGTTTTTT.

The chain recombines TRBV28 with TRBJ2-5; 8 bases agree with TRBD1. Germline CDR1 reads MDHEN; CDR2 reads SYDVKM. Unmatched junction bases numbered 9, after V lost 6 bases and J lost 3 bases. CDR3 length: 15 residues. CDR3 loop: CASRTGTGLEETQYF. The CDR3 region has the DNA TGTGCCAGCAGGACCGGGACAGGTTTAGAAGAGACCCAGTACTTC.

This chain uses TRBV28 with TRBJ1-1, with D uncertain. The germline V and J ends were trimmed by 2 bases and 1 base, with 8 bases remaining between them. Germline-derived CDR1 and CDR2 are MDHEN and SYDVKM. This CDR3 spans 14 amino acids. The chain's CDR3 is CASSLGPGNTEAFF. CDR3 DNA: TGTGCCAGCAGTTTAGGTCCAGGGAACACTGAAGCTTTCTTT.

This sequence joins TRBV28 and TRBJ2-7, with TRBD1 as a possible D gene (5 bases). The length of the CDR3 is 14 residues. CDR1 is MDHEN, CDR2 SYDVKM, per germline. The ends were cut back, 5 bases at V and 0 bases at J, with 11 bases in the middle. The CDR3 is CASSETASSYEQYF. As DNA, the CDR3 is TGTGCCAGCAGTGAGACAGCTAGCTCCTACGAGCAGTACTTC.

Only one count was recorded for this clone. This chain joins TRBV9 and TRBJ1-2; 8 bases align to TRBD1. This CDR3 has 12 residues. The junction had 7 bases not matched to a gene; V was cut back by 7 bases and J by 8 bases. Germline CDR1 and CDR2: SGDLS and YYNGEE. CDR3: CASVDRVRGYTF. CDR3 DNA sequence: TGTGCCAGCGTGGACAGGGTGAGGGGCTACACCTTC.

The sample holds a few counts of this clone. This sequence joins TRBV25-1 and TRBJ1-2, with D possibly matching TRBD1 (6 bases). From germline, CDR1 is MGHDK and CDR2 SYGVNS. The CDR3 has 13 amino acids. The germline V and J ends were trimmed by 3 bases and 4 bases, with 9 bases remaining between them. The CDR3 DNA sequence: TGTGCCAGCAGTGAGACAGGACCCTATGGCTACACCTTC. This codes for CASSETGPYGYTF.

CDR3 amino acids: CASSYSIRDYEQYF. In nucleotides, the CDR3 is TGTGCCAGCAGTTACTCTATTAGAGACTACGAGCAGTACTTC. This rearrangement joins TRBV6-6 to TRBJ2-7; D unresolved. V was pared by 0 bases and J by 3 bases, with 9 bases between. Germline CDR1 reads MNHNY; CDR2 reads SVGAGI (reference sequence). This CDR3 has 14 residues.

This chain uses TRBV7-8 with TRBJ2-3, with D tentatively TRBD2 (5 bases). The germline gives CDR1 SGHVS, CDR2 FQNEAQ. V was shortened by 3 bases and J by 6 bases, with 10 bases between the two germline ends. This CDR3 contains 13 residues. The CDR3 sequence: CASSLDPGDTQYF. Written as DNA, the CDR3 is TGTGCCAGCAGCTTGGACCCGGGGGATACGCAGTATTTT.

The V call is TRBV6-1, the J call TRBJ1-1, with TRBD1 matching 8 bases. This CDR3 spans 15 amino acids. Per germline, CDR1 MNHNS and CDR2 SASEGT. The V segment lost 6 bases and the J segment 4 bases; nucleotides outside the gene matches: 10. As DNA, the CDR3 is TGTGCCAGCAGCCGGCAGGGGGCAGAGGGCACTGAAGCTTTCTTT. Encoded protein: CASSRQGAEGTEAFF.

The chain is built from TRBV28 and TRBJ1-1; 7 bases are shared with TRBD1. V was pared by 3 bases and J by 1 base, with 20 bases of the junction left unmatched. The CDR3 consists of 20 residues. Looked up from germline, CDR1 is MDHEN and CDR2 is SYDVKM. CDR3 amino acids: CASSFEIRQGPTLENTEAFF. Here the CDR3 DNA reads TGTGCCAGCAGTTTCGAAATTAGACAGGGACCCACTTTAGAGAACACTGAAGCTTTCTTT.